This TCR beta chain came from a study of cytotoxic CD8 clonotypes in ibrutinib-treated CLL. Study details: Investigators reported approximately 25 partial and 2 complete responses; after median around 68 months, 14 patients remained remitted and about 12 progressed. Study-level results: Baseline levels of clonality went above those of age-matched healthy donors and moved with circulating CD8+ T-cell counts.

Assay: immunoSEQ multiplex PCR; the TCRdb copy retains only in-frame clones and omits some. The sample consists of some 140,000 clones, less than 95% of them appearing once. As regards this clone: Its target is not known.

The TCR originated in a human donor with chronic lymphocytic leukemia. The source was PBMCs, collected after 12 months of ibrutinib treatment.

The CDR3 sequence: CASSQDGPGGGYTF. DNA for the CDR3: TGCGCCAGCAGCCAAGACGGCCCAGGGGGTGGCTACACCTTC. This chain links TRBV4-1 with TRBJ1-2; 7 positions match TRBD1. The trim removed 0 bases at V and 7 bases at J, leaving 5 bases unmatched. CDR1 is MGHRA, CDR2 YSYEKL, per germline. The CDR3 is made up of 14 amino acids.